This TCR beta chain stems from a study of spatial heterogeneity in lung cancer. Study results and limitations: How many expanded intratumoral alpha and beta TCRs were present tracked the tumor mutation count, which was a count of nonsynonymous mutations.

This clonotype was seen more than once but under ten times. What it binds is unknown. The time point is: sample taken at primary tumor resection. TCRdb re-derived calls from the 5' RACE reads in MiXCR, one entry per CDR3 protein. Here the sample spans 9,000 to 13,000 distinct CDR3 sequences, approximately 12% being singletons. This receptor was taken from a male donor with early-stage non-small cell lung cancer. The sample was lung tumor tissue, taken at surgery.

The chain's CDR3 is CAVPSSGGPTGELFF. For the CDR3, the DNA is TGTGCCGTCCCATCTAGCGGGGGGCCCACCGGGGAGCTGTTTTTT. This chain links TRBV6-6 with TRBJ2-2; 11 nucleotides agree with TRBD2. V shed 11 bases and J 4 bases; nucleotides not matched to a gene: 9. From germline, CDR1 is MNHNY and CDR2 SVGAGI (reference sequence). The CDR3 contains 15 residues.